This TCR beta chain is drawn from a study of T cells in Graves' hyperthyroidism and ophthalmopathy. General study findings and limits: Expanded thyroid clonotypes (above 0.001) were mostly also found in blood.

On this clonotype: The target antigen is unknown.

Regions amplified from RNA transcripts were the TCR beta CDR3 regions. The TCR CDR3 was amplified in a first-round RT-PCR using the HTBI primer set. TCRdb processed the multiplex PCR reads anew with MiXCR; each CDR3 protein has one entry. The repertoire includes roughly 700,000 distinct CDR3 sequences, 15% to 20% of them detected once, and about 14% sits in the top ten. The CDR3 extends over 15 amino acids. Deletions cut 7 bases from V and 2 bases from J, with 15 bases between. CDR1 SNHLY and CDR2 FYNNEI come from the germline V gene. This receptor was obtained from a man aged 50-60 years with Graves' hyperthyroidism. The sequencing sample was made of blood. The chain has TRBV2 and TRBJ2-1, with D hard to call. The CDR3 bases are TGTGCCAGCACCGGTCTGAGAGAGGCCTACAATGAGCAGTTCTTC. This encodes CASTGLREAYNEQFF.